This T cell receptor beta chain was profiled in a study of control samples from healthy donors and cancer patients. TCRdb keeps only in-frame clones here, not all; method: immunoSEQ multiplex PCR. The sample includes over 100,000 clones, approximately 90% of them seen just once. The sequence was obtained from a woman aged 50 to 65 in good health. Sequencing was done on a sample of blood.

The CDR3 DNA follows: TGTGCCAGCTCCACAGCGAAAACTAATGAAAAACTGTTTTTT. This sequence encodes CASSTAKTNEKLFF. V and J are TRBV18 and TRBJ1-4; D is uncertain. V shed 6 bases and J shed 1 base, with 9 bases lying between them. This CDR3 has 14 amino acids. The germline V gene has CDR1 KGHSH and CDR2 LQKENI.